This T cell receptor beta chain was recovered during a study of graft-versus-host responses after intestinal transplantation. Study at large: Recipients obtained multivisceral, liver-intestinal, or isolated intestinal transplants. The study gave all recipients anti-thymocyte globulin induction, then tacrolimus and steroids for roughly 3 years.

Germline CDR1 and CDR2: LNHDA and SQIVND (reference sequence). Trimming shortened V by 5 bases and J by 8 bases, and 21 bases separated the two germline ends. The CDR3 contains 16 residues. Irradiated stimulators labeled with violet dye, around 200,000 in number, were plated with around 200,000 CFSE-labeled responders. The authors sorted proliferating CFSE-low CD3+CD4+ and CD3+CD8+ responders after the reaction. This clone was recorded a few times. Here immunoSEQ multiplex PCR was the method, and the copy in TCRdb shows in-frame clones only, minus some. The data show nearly 25,000 clones, with almost 40% seen just once and 0.66% held by the top ten.

This sequence joins TRBV19 and TRBJ1-4; a possible D gene is TRBD1 (5 bases). The sequenced sample was alloreactive CD4+ T cells from a mixed lymphocyte reaction culture, obtained before intestinal transplant. Specified subset: CFSE-low proliferating T cells sorted from approximately six-day pre-transplant mixed lymphocyte reaction (GvH or HvG direction). This clonotype was sampled from a human patient who received an intestinal transplant. The CDR3 spells CASSAHIRQGSEKLFF. CDR3 bases: TGTGCCAGTAGTGCTCACATCCGTCAGGGATCGGAAAAACTGTTTTTT.